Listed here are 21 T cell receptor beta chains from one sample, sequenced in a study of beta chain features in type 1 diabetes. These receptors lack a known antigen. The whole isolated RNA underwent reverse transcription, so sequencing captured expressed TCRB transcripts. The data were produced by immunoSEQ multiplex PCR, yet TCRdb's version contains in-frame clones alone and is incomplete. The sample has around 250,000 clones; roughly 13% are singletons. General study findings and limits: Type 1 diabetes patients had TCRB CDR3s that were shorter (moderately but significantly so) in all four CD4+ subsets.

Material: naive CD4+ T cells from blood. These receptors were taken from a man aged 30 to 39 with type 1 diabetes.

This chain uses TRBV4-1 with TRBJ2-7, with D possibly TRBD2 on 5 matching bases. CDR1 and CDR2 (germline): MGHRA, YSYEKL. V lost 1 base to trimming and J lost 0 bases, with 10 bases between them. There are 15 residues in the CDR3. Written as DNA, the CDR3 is TGCGCCAGCAGCCAAGGGACTTCAAGCTCCTACGAGCAGTACTTC. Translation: CASSQGTSSSYEQYF.

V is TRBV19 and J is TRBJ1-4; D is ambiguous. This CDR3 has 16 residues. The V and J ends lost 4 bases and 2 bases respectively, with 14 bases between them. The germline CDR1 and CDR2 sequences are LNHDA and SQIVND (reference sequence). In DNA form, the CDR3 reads TGTGCCAGTAGTAGTTTCGGCTTGCGGACTAATGAAAAACTGTTTTTT. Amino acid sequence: CASSSFGLRTNEKLFF.

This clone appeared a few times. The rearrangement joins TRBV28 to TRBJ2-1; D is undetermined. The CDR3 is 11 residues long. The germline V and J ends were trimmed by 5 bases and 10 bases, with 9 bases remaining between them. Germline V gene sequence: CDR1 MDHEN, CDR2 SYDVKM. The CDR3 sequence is CASSPRGEQFF. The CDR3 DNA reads TGTGCCAGCAGTCCCCGAGGAGAGCAGTTCTTC.

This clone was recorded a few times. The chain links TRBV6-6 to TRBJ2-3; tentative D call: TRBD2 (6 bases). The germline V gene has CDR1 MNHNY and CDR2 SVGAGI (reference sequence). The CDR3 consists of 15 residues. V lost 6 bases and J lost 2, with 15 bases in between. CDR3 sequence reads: CASSPLSRDTDTQYF. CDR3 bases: TGTGCCAGCAGCCCCCTGTCGCGGGACACAGATACGCAGTATTTT.

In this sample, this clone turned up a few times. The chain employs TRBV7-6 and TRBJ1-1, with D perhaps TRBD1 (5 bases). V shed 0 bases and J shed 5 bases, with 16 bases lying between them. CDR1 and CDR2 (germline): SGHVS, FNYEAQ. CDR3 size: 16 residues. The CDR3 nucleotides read TGTGCCAGCAGCTTAGCGGAGGCAAGGGGAGGGACTGAAGCTTTCTTT. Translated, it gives CASSLAEARGGTEAFF.

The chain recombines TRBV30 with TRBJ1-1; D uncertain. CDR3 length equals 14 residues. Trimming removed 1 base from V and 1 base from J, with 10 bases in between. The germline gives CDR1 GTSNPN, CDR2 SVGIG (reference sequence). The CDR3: CAWSAIRWNTEAFF. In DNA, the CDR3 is TGTGCCTGGAGTGCGATCAGGTGGAACACTGAAGCTTTCTTT.

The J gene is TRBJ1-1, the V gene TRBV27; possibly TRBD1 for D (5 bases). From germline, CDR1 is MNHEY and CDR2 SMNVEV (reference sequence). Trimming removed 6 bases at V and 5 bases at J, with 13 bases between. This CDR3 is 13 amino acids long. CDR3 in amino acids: CASRQGLGTEAFF. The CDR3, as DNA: TGTGCCAGCAGGCAGGGTTTAGGGACTGAAGCTTTCTTT.

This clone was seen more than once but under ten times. Written as DNA, the CDR3 is TGTGCCAGCAGCTTAGGCCAGCGGCGGGAGAGCAATGAGCAGTTCTTC. Protein sequence: CASSLGQRRESNEQFF. The chain carries TRBV13 and TRBJ2-1, with TRBD2 identical over 7 bases. The CDR3 contains 16 residues. The germline V gene encodes CDR1 PRHDT and CDR2 FYEKMQ (reference sequence). The trim removed 0 bases at V and 6 bases at J, leaving 8 bases unmatched.

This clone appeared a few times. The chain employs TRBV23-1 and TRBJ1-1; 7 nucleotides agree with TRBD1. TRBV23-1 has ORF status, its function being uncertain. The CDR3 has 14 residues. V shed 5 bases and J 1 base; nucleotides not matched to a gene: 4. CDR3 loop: CASSTGDWNTEAFF. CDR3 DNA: TGCGCCAGCAGTACAGGGGACTGGAACACTGAAGCTTTCTTT.

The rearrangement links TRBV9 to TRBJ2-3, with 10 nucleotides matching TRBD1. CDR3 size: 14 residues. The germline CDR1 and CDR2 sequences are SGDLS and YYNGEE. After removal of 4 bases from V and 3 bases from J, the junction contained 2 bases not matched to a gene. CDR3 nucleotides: TGTGCCAGCAGCCGGACAGGGGGAACAGATACGCAGTATTTT. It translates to CASSRTGGTDTQYF. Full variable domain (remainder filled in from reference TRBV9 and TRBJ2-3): DSGVTQTPKHLITATGQRVTLRCSPRSGDLSVYWYQQSLDQGLQFLIQYYNGEERAKGNILERFSAQQFPDLHSELNLSSLELGDSALYFCASSRTGGTDTQYFGPGTRLTVL.

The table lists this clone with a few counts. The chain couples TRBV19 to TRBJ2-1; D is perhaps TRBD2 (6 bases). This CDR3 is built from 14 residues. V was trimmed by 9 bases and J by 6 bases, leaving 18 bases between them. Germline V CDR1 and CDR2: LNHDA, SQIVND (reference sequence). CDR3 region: CASLGTPLSNEQFF. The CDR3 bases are TGTGCCAGCCTAGGGACTCCCTTAAGCAATGAGCAGTTCTTC.

In nucleotides, the CDR3 is TGCGCCAGCAGGCTCAGTACAGGGGAGCCTGGAAACACCATATATTTT. Its translation is CASRLSTGEPGNTIYF. The genes are TRBV4-1 and TRBJ1-3, with 7 bases matching TRBD1. The CDR3 runs 16 residues. Trimming at V came to 6 bases and at J to 2 bases, leaving 10 bases not matched to a gene. Germline V gene lookup returns CDR1 MGHRA and CDR2 YSYEKL.

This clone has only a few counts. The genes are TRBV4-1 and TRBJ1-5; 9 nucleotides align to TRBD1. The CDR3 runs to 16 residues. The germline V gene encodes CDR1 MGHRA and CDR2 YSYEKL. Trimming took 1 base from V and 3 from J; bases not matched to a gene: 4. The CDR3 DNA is TGCGCCAGCAGCCAAGTAGACAGGGGGGACAATCAGCCCCAGCATTTT. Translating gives CASSQVDRGDNQPQHF.

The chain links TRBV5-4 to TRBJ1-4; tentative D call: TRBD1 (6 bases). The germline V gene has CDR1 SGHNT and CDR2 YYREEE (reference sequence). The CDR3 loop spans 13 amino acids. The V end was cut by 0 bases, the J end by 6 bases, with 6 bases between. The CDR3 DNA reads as TGTGCCAGCAGCTTGGCAGGGGATGAAAAACTGTTTTTT. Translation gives CASSLAGDEKLFF.

The DNA for the CDR3 is TGTGCCAGCAGCCGCCCCGCGGGTTTGGATGAAAAACTGTTTTTT. It is translated as CASSRPAGLDEKLFF. The chain uses TRBV5-6 and TRBJ1-4; D call uncertain. V was shortened by 4 bases and J by 6 bases, with 16 bases between the two germline ends. The CDR3 is made up of 15 amino acids. CDR1 is SGHDT and CDR2 is YYEEEE in the germline V gene.

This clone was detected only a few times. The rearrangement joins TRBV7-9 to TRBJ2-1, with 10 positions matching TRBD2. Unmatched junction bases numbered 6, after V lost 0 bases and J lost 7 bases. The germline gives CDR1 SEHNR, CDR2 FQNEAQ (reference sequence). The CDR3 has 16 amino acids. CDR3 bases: TGTGCCAGCAGCTTAGCGTGGGCTAGCGGGGGAAATGAGCAGTTCTTC. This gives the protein CASSLAWASGGNEQFF.

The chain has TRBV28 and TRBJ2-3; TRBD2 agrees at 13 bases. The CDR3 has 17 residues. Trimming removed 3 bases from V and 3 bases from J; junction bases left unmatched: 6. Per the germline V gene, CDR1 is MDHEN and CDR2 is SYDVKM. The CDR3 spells CASSFPGGLAGTDTQYF. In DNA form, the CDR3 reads TGTGCCAGCAGTTTCCCCGGGGGACTAGCGGGGACAGATACGCAGTATTTT.

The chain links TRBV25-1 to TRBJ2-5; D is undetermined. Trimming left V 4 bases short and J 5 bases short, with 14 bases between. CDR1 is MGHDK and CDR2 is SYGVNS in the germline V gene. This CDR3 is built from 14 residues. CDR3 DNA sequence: TGTGCCAGCAGTGTTTCTAGGAATTCGGAGACCCAGTACTTC. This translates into CASSVSRNSETQYF.

Written as DNA, the CDR3 is TGTGCCAGCAGCCGGACAGGGTCTAACTATGGCTACACCTTC. This encodes CASSRTGSNYGYTF. The rearrangement joins TRBV5-6 to TRBJ1-2; TRBD1 matches 8 bases. The germline CDR1 and CDR2 sequences are SGHDT and YYEEEE. The CDR3 runs 14 residues. Trimming removed 4 bases from V and 0 bases from J; junction bases left unmatched: 2.

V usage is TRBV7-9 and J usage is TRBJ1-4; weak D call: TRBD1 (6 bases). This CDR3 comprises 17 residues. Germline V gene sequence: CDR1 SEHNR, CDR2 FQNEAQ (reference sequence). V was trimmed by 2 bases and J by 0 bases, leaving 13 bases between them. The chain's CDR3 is CASSLRGGAATNEKLFF. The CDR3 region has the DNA TGTGCCAGCAGCTTACGAGGGGGGGCCGCAACTAATGAAAAACTGTTTTTT.

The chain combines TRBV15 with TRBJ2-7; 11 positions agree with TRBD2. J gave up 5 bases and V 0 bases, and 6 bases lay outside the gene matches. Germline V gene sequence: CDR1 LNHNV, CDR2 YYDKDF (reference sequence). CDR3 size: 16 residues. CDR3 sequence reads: CATSRDLLAGAHEQYF. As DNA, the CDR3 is TGTGCCACCAGCAGAGATCTACTAGCGGGAGCCCACGAGCAGTACTTC.